The rows below give T cell receptor beta chains drawn from one sample of a study of neoadjuvant nivolumab and ipilimumab in lung cancer. The repertoire was sequenced with immunoSEQ multiplex PCR; TCRdb's copy has only in-frame clones and lacks some. This table has roughly 9,000 clones, about 80% appearing once. The specimen was tumor tissue, collected after neoadjuvant nivolumab, alone or with ipilimumab, at or shortly before surgery. These TCRs come from an adult with non-small cell lung cancer. Both conserved end residues are part of each CDR3. D genes are given only for firm matches. Clone size, where shown, is once, few, many, or a class for clones that have expanded.

CDR3 DNA	CDR3 protein	clone size	V gene	D gene	J gene
TGTGCCAGCAGCCCAGACGCGACAGCGACCTACGAGCAGTACTTC	CASSPDATATYEQYF	once	TRBV7-8	.	TRBJ2-7
TGTGCCAGCAGCTTAGGGTTCGGTTTACTAGCGGACGCCTACGAGCAGTACTTC	CASSLGFGLLADAYEQYF	.	TRBV7-8	TRBD2	TRBJ2-7
TGTGCCAGTGGTGGGTTTGGGGCTGAGCAGTTCTTC	CASGGFGAEQFF	.	TRBV7-9	.	TRBJ2-1
TGTGCCAGCAGCCCGGGACTAGCGGGAGGGGATTACGAGCAGTACTTC	CASSPGLAGGDYEQYF	few	TRBV7-6	TRBD2	TRBJ2-7
TGTGCCAGCAGTATACCGGGACAGGAGTACAATGAGCAGTTCTTC	CASSIPGQEYNEQFF	.	TRBV6-5	TRBD1	TRBJ2-1
TGTGCCAGCTCACCCCAGACTAGCGGGACGAGCTCCTACGAGCAGTACTTC	CASSPQTSGTSSYEQYF	few	TRBV18	TRBD2	TRBJ2-7
TGTGCCAGCAGCTTACTCGTCACCCAGTACTTC	CASSLLVTQYF	once	TRBV7-8	.	TRBJ2-5
TGTGCCTGGAGTGTACATGGGGGGAATACGCAGTATTTT	CAWSVHGGNTQYF	.	TRBV30	.	TRBJ2-3
TGCGCCAGCAGCGTTACCGGGACTAGCGGGTTTTACAATGAGCAGTTCTTC	CASSVTGTSGFYNEQFF	.	TRBV5-1	TRBD2	TRBJ2-1
TGTGCCAGCAGTCTACTAGCGGGGAACACCGGGGAGCTGTTTTTT	CASSLLAGNTGELFF	once	TRBV27	TRBD2	TRBJ2-2
TGCGCCAGCAGCCGACCCGGGCCTGAAGCTTTCTTT	CASSRPGPEAFF	.	TRBV4-1	.	TRBJ1-1
TGTGCCAGCAGCCCCGGACGATTGGATACGCAGTATTTT	CASSPGRLDTQYF	.	TRBV9	.	TRBJ2-3
TGCAGCGTTGAAGGGACAGGGGCAGGTTCGGATGAAGCTTTCTTT	CSVEGTGAGSDEAFF	.	TRBV29-1	TRBD1	TRBJ1-1
TGTGCCATCAGGCGGGGACTAGCGGGGACATACGAGCAGTACTTC	CAIRRGLAGTYEQYF	.	TRBV10-3	TRBD2	TRBJ2-7
TGTGCCAGCAGCGTAGCTCCCTTTGGGGAGGCCGACACTGAAGCTTTCTTT	CASSVAPFGEADTEAFF	.	TRBV9	.	TRBJ1-1
TGTGCCAGCAGCCAAGCCTCCATAGCGGGATCCTACGAGCAGTACTTC	CASSQASIAGSYEQYF	few	TRBV4-2	TRBD2	TRBJ2-7
TGTGCCAGCAGCTTAGGATACGGGACAGGGGTCGGCTACACCTTC	CASSLGYGTGVGYTF	.	TRBV11-2	TRBD1	TRBJ1-2
TGTGCCAGCAGCTCTAGCGGGATAAACAATGAGCAGTTCTTC	CASSSSGINNEQFF	.	TRBV7-2	TRBD2	TRBJ2-1
TGTGCCAGCAGCCCCCGCCGTGGGGATACGCAGTATTTT	CASSPRRGDTQYF	.	TRBV4-2	.	TRBJ2-3
TGTGCCAGCAGCGGGGAGACGGCAGTCTACGAGCAGTACTTC	CASSGETAVYEQYF	.	TRBV7-9	.	TRBJ2-7